A single sample gave rise to the 18 T cell receptor beta chains below, sequenced in a study of blood T cell repertoires in COVID-19. Clones were read by immunoSEQ multiplex PCR, and TCRdb kept only the in-frame ones, dropping some. The table lists 120,000 to 150,000 clones, roughly 86% of them singletons, with about 10% in the top ten. The specimen was peripheral blood. Receptors were obtained from a man aged 45 to 65 with active or convalescent COVID-19.

The chain joins TRBV9 to TRBJ2-3; no reliable D call. The V gene lost 1 base and the J gene lost 0 bases, with 6 bases spanning the gap. CDR3 length: 14 amino acids. Germline V lookup: CDR1 SGDLS, CDR2 YYNGEE. The CDR3 loop reads CASSVYSSTDTQYF. The CDR3 nucleotides are TGTGCCAGCAGCGTATACTCTAGCACAGATACGCAGTATTTT.

This chain joins TRBV5-4 and TRBJ2-2; 9 bases are shared with TRBD1. The CDR3 length is 16 residues. V gave up 0 bases and J gave up 8 bases; unmatched junction bases: 8. Germline V CDR1 and CDR2: SGHNT, YYREEE (reference sequence). This chain's CDR3 is CASSLGQGEFMGELFF. The CDR3 nucleotides are TGTGCCAGCAGCTTGGGACAGGGGGAATTTATGGGGGAGCTGTTTTTT.

This clone was recorded only once. This chain links TRBV3-1 (or the pseudogene TRBV3-2) with TRBJ1-1; 8 nucleotides line up with TRBD1. The CDR3 is 14 amino acids. The V gene end was trimmed by 2 bases and the J gene end by 5 bases; junction bases not matched to a gene: 4. Germline-derived CDR1 and CDR2 are LGHDT and YNNKEL (reference sequence). CDR3 protein: CASSQRDRRTEAFF. The CDR3, as DNA: TGTGCCAGCAGCCAAAGGGACAGGAGAACTGAAGCTTTCTTT.

V and J are TRBV6-5 and TRBJ2-7; TRBD2 aligns across 10 bases. CDR3 size: 15 residues. Germline V gives CDR1 MNHEY, CDR2 SVGAGI. The J segment lost 6 bases and the V segment lost 2 bases, leaving 7 bases of the junction unmatched. CDR3 coding DNA: TGTGCCAGCAGTTACAGTCTAGCGGGAGCCCCCGAGCAGTACTTC. The encoded protein is CASSYSLAGAPEQYF.

The chain has TRBV7-9 and TRBJ2-3, with 7 bases identical to TRBD2. Germline assignment: CDR1 SEHNR and CDR2 FQNEAQ (reference sequence). The CDR3 is made up of 15 amino acids. V trimming: 5 bases; J trimming: 0 bases; junction bases outside the gene matches: 5. The DNA for the CDR3 is TGTGCCAGCAGCCCCGGGAGGCAGAGCACAGATACGCAGTATTTT. Translated, it gives CASSPGRQSTDTQYF.

The V gene is TRBV7-2, the J gene TRBJ2-7, with D perhaps matching TRBD2 (7 bases). Looked up from germline, CDR1 is SGHTA and CDR2 is FQGNSA. Trimming removed 8 bases from V and 0 bases from J, with 20 bases in between. CDR3 length equals 16 residues. The CDR3 DNA reads TGTGCCAGCGCCGAAAGGGGGGGACATTACTCCTACGAGCAGTACTTC. Its protein is CASAERGGHYSYEQYF.

This clone was found once. The rearrangement links TRBV19 to TRBJ2-4; D might be TRBD2 (5 bases). V was shortened by 0 bases and J by 3 bases, with 12 bases between the two germline ends. The CDR3 is made up of 16 amino acids. The V gene's germline CDR1 is LNHDA and CDR2 SQIVND (reference sequence). CDR3 sequence (DNA): TGTGCCAGTAGTATAGAATGGAGAGCGGACAAAAACATTCAGTACTTC. Its translation is CASSIEWRADKNIQYF.

V and J are TRBV28 and TRBJ1-2, with D possibly being TRBD1 (5 bases). The germline gives CDR1 MDHEN, CDR2 SYDVKM. CDR3 length: 14 residues. V dropped 5 bases and J dropped 4 bases, with 14 bases sitting between them. In DNA form, the CDR3 reads TGTGCCAGCAGTCCGTCTACAGGTAGCTATGGCTACACCTTC. Protein product: CASSPSTGSYGYTF.

This clone has a count of ten or more. CDR3 in DNA: TGTGCCAGTAGTAGCTGGGGAGGTCAGCCCCAGCATTTT. Translating it yields CASSSWGGQPQHF. This rearrangement joins TRBV19 to TRBJ1-5; no reliable D call. Trimming took off 4 bases at V and 6 bases at J, with 10 bases between the two ends. The CDR3 covers 13 residues. Germline values: CDR1 LNHDA, CDR2 SQIVND (reference sequence).

The chain joins TRBV19 to TRBJ2-4; 9 bases match TRBD1. V dropped 1 base and J dropped 6; count of bases not matched to a gene: 10. Germline CDR1 is LNHDA and CDR2 is SQIVND (reference sequence). The CDR3 covers 17 residues. The CDR3 region is CASSIGTGAPAGNIQYF. For the CDR3, the DNA is TGTGCCAGTAGTATAGGGACAGGGGCTCCAGCCGGAAACATTCAGTACTTC.

This clone was detected only a few times. This chain connects TRBV7-6 to TRBJ2-1, with D possibly being TRBD2 (5 bases). The germline V and J ends were trimmed by 4 bases and 7 bases, with 14 bases remaining between them. Germline loops: CDR1 SGHVS, CDR2 FNYEAQ. This CDR3 region has 14 residues. In DNA form, the CDR3 reads TGTGCCAGCAGCTCTTGGACTCACTTGAATGAGCAGTTCTTC. Protein product: CASSSWTHLNEQFF. Full variable domain (rest looked up from reference TRBV7-6 and TRBJ2-1): GAGVSQSPRYKVTKRGQDVALRCDPISGHVSLYWYRQALGQGPEFLTYFNYEAQQDKSGLPNDRFSAERPEGSISTLTIQRTEQRDSAMYRCASSSWTHLNEQFFGPGTRLTVL.

The J gene is TRBJ2-7, the V gene TRBV15; 8 positions agree with TRBD1. V shed 3 bases, J shed 5 bases, and the junction held 9 bases outside the gene matches. CDR1 and CDR2 from the germline V gene are LNHNV and YYDKDF (reference sequence). The length of the CDR3 is 15 residues. The CDR3 nucleotides read TGTGCCACCAGCAGTACCCGGACAGGGCCCCACGAGCAGTACTTC. Translating it yields CATSSTRTGPHEQYF. The full variable domain, its missing parts supplied by reference TRBV15 and TRBJ2-7, is DAMVIQNPRYQVTQFGKPVTLSCSQTLNHNVMYWYQQKSSQAPKLLFHYYDKDFNNEADTPDNFQSRRPNTSFCFLDIRSPGLGDTAMYLCATSSTRTGPHEQYFGPGTRLTVT.

The V gene is TRBV9, the J gene TRBJ1-1, with a tentative D call TRBD1 (5 bases). CDR1 and CDR2 from the germline V gene are SGDLS and YYNGEE. This CDR3 contains 15 residues. Between the trimmed V and J ends, which lost 4 bases and 4 bases, there was a span of 17 bases. CDR3 residues: CASSPTGEVVTEAFF. CDR3 DNA: TGTGCCAGCAGCCCCACGGGGGAAGTAGTCACTGAAGCTTTCTTT. Variable domain in full (rest from reference TRBV9 and TRBJ1-1): DSGVTQTPKHLITATGQRVTLRCSPRSGDLSVYWYQQSLDQGLQFLIQYYNGEERAKGNILERFSAQQFPDLHSELNLSSLELGDSALYFCASSPTGEVVTEAFFGQGTRLTVV.

The chain couples TRBV9 to TRBJ2-2; 10 bases match TRBD2. V trimming: 3 bases; J trimming: 0 bases; junction bases outside the gene matches: 11. Looked up from germline, CDR1 is SGDLS and CDR2 is YYNGEE. There are 19 residues in the CDR3. The CDR3 is CASSAVTSGIRPNTGELFF. The CDR3 DNA reads as TGTGCCAGCAGCGCGGTAACTAGCGGGATAAGACCGAACACCGGGGAGCTGTTTTTT.

This rearrangement joins TRBV28 to TRBJ1-5; D perhaps matches TRBD1 (6 bases). This CDR3 region has 15 residues. Germline V gives CDR1 MDHEN, CDR2 SYDVKM. Trimming took off 2 bases at V and 7 bases at J, with 15 bases between the two ends. CDR3: CASSLATGEYQPQHF. The CDR3 DNA sequence: TGTGCCAGCAGTTTAGCGACAGGAGAATACCAGCCCCAGCATTTT.

This clone was detected once. The CDR3 nucleotides read TGTGCCAGCAGCTTGGGGAGGGTTTACGATGGGACTAGCAATGAGCAGTTCTTC. Protein: CASSLGRVYDGTSNEQFF. The rearrangement uses TRBV13 and TRBJ2-1, with 8 nucleotides matching TRBD2. The CDR3 length is 18 residues. CDR1 PRHDT and CDR2 FYEKMQ come from the germline V gene (reference sequence). Trimming at V came to 3 bases and at J to 6 bases, leaving 16 bases not matched to a gene.

The chain links TRBV6-5 to TRBJ2-7; TRBD2 matches 10 bases. The germline V gene encodes CDR1 MNHEY and CDR2 SVGAGI. There are 15 residues in the CDR3. Germline trimming cut 0 bases from V and 3 bases from J; bases unmatched to any gene: 2. CDR3 sequence: CASSYSSGRIYEQYF. The CDR3 coding sequence is TGTGCCAGCAGTTACTCTAGCGGGAGGATCTACGAGCAGTACTTC.

This clone has just one count. The CDR3 bases are TGTGCCAGCAGCGGGGGACCAGCCACACGGACGGGGGCCCAGTACTTC. Its protein product is CASSGGPATRTGAQYF. The rearrangement links TRBV7-2 to TRBJ2-5; the D gene is possibly TRBD2 (6 bases). V was trimmed by 5 bases and J by 9 bases, leaving 25 bases between them. The germline V gene encodes CDR1 SGHTA and CDR2 FQGNSA. The CDR3 has 16 residues.